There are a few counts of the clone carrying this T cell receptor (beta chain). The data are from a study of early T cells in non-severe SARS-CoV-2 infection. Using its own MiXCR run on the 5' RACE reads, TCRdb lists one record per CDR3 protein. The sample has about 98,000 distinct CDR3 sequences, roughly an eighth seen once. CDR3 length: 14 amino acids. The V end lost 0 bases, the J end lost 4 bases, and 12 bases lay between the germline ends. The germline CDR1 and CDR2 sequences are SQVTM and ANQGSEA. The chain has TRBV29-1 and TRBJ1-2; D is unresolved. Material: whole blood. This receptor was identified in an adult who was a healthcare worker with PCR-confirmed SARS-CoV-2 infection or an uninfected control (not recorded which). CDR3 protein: CSVEDPGPSYGYTF. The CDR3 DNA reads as TGCAGCGTTGAAGATCCCGGGCCGAGCTATGGCTACACCTTC. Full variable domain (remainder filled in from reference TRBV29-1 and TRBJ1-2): SAVISQKPSRDICQRGTSLTIQCQVDSQVTMMFWYRQQPGQSLTLIATANQGSEATYESGFVIDKFPISRPNLTFSTLTVSNMSPEDSSIYLCSVEDPGPSYGYTFGSGTRLTVV.